The present T cell receptor beta chain was sequenced within a study of cytomegalovirus exposure and HLA in healthy donors. PCR amplification relied on 60 Vbeta primers (plus 13 Jbeta primers). Method: immunoSEQ multiplex PCR; TCRdb's copy keeps in-frame clones and lacks some. The data hold 130,000 to 150,000 clones, with around 79% observed a single time. The CDR3 sequence is 14 residues long. CDR1 SGHRS and CDR2 YFSETQ come from the germline V gene. V was shortened by 0 bases and J by 9 bases, with 15 bases between the two germline ends. This receptor was taken from a woman in her thirties or forties in good health and CMV-seropositive. The source material was PBMCs. The rearrangement uses TRBV5-1 and TRBJ1-2; D is undetermined. The CDR3 protein is CASSLAGRGSRYTF. The CDR3 DNA reads as TGCGCCAGCAGCTTGGCCGGGCGGGGTTCGCGCTACACCTTC. Full variable domain (outside the CDR3, taken from reference TRBV5-1 and TRBJ1-2): KAGVTQTPRYLIKTRGQQVTLSCSPISGHRSVSWYQQTPGQGLQFLFEYFSETQRNKGNFPGRFSGRQFSNSRSEMNVSTLELGDSALYLCASSLAGRGSRYTFGSGTRLTVV.